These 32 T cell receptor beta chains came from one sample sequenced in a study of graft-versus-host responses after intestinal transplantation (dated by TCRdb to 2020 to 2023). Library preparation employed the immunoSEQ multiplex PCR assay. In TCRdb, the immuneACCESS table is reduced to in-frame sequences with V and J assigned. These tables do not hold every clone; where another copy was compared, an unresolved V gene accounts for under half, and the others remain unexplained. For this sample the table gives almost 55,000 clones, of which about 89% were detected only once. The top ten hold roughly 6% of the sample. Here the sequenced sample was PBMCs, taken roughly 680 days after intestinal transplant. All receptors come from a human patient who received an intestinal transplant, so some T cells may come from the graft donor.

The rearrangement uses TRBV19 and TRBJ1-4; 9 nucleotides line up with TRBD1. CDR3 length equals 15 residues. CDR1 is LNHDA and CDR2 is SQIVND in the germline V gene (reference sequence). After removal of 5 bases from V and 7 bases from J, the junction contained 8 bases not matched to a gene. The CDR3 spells CASSVRQGVSEKLFF. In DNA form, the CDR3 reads TGTGCCAGTAGTGTTCGACAGGGGGTGAGTGAAAAACTGTTTTTT.

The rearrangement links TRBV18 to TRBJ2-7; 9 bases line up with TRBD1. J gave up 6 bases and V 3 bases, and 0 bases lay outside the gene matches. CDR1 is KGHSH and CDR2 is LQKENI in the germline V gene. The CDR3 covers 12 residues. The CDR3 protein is CASSPTGGEQYF. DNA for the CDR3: TGTGCCAGCTCACCGACAGGGGGCGAGCAGTACTTC.

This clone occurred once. The CDR3 region is CASRDSLNTEAFF. CDR3 DNA: TGTGCCAGCAGGGACAGTTTGAACACTGAAGCTTTCTTT. V and J are TRBV27 and TRBJ1-1; maybe TRBD1 (6 bases). This CDR3 is 13 amino acids long. V dropped 6 bases and J dropped 0 bases, with 8 bases sitting between them. The germline V gene encodes CDR1 MNHEY and CDR2 SMNVEV (reference sequence).

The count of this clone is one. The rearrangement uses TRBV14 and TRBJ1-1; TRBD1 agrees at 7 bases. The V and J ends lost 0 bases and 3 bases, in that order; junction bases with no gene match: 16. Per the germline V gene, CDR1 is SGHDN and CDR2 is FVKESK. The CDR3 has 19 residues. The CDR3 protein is CASSQEERGRKIGYTEAFF. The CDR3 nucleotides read TGTGCCAGCAGCCAAGAAGAAAGGGGGCGGAAGATTGGGTACACTGAAGCTTTCTTT.

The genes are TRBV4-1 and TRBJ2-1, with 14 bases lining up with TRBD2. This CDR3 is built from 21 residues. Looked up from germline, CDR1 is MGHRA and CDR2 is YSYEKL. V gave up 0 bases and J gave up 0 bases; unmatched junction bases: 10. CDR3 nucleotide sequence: TGCGCCAGCAGCCAAGATCTCGGACTAGCGGGGGGCCCCCTCTCCTACAATGAGCAGTTCTTC. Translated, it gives CASSQDLGLAGGPLSYNEQFF.

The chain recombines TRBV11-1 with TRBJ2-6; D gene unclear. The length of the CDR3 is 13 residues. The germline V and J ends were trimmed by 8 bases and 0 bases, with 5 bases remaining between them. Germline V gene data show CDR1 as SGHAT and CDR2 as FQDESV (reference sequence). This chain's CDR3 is CASHPSGANVLTF. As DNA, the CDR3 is TGTGCCAGCCACCCCTCTGGGGCCAACGTCCTGACTTTC.

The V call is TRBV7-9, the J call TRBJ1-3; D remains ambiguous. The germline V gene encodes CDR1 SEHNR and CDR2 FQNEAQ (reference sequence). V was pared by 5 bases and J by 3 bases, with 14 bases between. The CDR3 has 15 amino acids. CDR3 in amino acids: CASSNPDRIGNTIYF. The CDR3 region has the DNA TGTGCCAGCAGCAACCCAGACCGGATTGGAAACACCATATATTTT.

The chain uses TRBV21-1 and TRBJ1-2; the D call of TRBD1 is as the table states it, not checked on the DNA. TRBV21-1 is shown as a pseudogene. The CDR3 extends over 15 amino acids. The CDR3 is CARQNRDRGHYGYTF. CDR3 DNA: TGTGCCAGGCAGAACCGGGACAGGGGTCACTATGGCTACACCTTC.

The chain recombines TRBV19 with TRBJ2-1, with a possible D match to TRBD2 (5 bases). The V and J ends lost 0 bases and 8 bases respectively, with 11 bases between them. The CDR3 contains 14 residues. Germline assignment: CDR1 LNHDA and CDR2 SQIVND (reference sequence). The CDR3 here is CASSIELVSYEQFF. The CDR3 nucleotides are TGTGCCAGTAGTATAGAACTAGTGTCGTATGAGCAGTTCTTC. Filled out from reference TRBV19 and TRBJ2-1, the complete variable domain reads DGGITQSPKYLFRKEGQNVTLSCEQNLNHDAMYWYRQDPGQGLRLIYYSQIVNDFQKGDIAEGYSVSREKKESFPLTVTSAQKNPTAFYLCASSIELVSYEQFFGPGTRLTVL.

The CDR3 region is CASPSLLQVSNEQFF. CDR3 coding DNA: TGTGCCAGCCCCAGCTTATTACAGGTCTCCAATGAGCAGTTCTTC. The rearrangement uses TRBV5-6 and TRBJ2-1; perhaps TRBD1 as D (5 bases). The CDR3 has 15 residues. V lost 7 bases, J lost 6 bases, and 20 bases lay in between. Germline V gene data show CDR1 as SGHDT and CDR2 as YYEEEE.

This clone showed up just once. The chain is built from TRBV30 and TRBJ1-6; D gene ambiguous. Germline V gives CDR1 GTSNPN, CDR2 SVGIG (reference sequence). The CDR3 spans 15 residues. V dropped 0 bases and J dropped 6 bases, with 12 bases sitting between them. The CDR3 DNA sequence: TGTGCCTGGAGTGTATCTAACTTCGGTAATTCACCCCTCCACTTT. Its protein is CAWSVSNFGNSPLHF.

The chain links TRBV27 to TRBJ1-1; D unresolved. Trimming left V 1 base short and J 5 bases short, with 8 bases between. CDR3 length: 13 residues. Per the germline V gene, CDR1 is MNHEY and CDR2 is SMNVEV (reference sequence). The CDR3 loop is CASSLLEGTEAFF. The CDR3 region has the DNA TGTGCCAGCAGTTTATTGGAAGGAACTGAAGCTTTCTTT.

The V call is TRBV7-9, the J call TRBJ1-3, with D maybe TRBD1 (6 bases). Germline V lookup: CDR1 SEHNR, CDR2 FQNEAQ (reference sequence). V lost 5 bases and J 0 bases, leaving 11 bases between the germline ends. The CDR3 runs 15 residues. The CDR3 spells CASSLDRYSGNTIYF. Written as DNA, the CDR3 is TGTGCCAGCAGCCTTGACAGGTACTCTGGAAACACCATATATTTT.

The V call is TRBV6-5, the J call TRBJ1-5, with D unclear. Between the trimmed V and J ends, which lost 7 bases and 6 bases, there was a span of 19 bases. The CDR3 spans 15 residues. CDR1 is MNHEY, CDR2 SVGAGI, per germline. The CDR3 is CASTPWRGPGQPQHF. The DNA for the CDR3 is TGTGCCAGCACACCATGGAGAGGGCCGGGTCAGCCCCAGCATTTT.

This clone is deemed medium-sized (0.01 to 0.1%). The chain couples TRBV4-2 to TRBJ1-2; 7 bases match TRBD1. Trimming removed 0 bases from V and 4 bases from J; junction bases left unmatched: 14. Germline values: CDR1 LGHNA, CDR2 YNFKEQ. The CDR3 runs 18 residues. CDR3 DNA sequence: TGTGCCAGCAGCCAAGATACCGGGACAGAGGTTATAGTCTATGGCTACACCTTC. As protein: CASSQDTGTEVIVYGYTF.

The CDR3 bases are TGTGCCATCAGGAGAGCGGAAACAGATACGCAGTATTTT. Amino acid sequence: CAIRRAETDTQYF. V usage is TRBV10-3 and J usage is TRBJ2-3; D perhaps matches TRBD2 (5 bases). The CDR3 is 13 residues long. Germline-derived CDR1 and CDR2 are ENHRY and SYGVKD. Deletions cut 6 bases from V and 3 bases from J, with 10 bases between.

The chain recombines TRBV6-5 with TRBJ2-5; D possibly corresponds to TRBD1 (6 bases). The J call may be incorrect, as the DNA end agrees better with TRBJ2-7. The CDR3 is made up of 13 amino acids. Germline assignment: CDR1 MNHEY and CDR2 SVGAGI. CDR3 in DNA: TGTGCCAGCAGGTTGGGACAAATTGGCGAGCAGTACTTC. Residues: CASRLGQIGEQYF.

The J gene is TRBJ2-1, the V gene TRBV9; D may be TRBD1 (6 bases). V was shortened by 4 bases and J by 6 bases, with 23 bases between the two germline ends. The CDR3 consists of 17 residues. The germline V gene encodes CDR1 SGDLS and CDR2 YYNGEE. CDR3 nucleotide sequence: TGTGCCAGCAGCCTCAAAGGGCTAAGCACAGGGTCCAATGAGCAGTTCTTC. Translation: CASSLKGLSTGSNEQFF.

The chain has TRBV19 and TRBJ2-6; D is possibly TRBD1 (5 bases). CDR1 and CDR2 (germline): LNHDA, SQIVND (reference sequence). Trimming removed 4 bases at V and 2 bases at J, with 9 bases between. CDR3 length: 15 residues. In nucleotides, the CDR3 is TGTGCCAGTAGTACCCCCAGGGCTGGGGCCAACGTCCTGACTTTC. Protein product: CASSTPRAGANVLTF.

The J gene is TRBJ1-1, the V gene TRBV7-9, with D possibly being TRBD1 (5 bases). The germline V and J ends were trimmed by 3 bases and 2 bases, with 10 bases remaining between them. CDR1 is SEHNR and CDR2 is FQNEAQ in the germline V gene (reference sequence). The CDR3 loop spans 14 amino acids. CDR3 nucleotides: TGTGCCAGCAGCTTGCGCAGGGAAAACACTGAAGCTTTCTTT. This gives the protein CASSLRRENTEAFF.

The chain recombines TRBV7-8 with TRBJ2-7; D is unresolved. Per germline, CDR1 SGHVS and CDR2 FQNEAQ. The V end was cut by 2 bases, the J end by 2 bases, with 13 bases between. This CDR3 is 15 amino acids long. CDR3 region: CASSLMADITYEQYF. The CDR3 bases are TGTGCCAGCAGCTTAATGGCAGATATCACCTACGAGCAGTACTTC.

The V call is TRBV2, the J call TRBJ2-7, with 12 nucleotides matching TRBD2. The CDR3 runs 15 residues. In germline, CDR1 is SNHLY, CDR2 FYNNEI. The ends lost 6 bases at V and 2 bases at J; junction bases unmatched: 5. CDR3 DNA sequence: TGTGCCAGCAGAGAGGGGACTAGCGGGCCCTACGAGCAGTACTTC. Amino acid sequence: CASREGTSGPYEQYF.

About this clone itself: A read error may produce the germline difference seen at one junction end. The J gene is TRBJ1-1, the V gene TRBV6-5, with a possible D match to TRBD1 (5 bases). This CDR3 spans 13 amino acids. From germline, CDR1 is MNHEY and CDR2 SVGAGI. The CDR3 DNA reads TGTGCCATCAGTGGGGGGTGGCCCACTGAAGCTTTCTTT. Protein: CAISGGWPTEAFF.

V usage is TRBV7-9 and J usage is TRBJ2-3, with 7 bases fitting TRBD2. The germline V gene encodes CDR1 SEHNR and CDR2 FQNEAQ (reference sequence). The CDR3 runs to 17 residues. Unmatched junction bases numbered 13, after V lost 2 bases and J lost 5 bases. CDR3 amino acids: CASSLPGAGVRVDTQYF. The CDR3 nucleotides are TGTGCCAGCAGCTTACCCGGCGCGGGGGTCCGGGTAGATACGCAGTATTTT.

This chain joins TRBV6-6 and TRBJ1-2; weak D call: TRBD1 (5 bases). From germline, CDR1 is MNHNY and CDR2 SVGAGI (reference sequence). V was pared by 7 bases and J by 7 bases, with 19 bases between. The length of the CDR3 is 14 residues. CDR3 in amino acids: CASTLGTLRSGYTF. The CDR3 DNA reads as TGTGCCAGCACCCTGGGGACCCTCCGGAGTGGCTACACCTTC.

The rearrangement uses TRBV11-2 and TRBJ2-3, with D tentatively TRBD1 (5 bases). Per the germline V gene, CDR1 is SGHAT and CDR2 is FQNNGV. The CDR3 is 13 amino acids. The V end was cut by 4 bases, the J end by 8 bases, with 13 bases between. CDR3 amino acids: CASSSVGPSTQYF. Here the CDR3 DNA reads TGTGCCAGCAGCTCGGTGGGGCCGAGTACGCAGTATTTT.

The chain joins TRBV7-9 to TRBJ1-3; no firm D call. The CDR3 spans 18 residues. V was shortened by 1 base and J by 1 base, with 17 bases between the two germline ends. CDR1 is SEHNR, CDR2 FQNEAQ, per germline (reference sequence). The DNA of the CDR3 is TGTGCCAGCAGCTTAGAAAGGTTAGGTGCTCGGTCTGGAAACACCATATATTTT. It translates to CASSLERLGARSGNTIYF.

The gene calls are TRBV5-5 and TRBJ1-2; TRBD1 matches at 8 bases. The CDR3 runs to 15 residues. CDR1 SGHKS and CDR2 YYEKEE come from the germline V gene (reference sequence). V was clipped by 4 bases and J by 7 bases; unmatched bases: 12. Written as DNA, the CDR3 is TGTGCCAGCAGCCAGGACAGGGTTGGTTCTCGTGGCTACACCTTC. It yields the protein CASSQDRVGSRGYTF.

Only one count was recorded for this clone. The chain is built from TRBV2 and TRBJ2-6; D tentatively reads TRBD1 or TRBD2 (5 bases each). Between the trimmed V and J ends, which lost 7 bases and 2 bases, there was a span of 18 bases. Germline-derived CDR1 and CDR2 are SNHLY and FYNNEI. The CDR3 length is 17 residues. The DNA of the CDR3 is TGTGCCAGCAATAAGAGGGGTCACTCCGCTGGGGCCAACGTCCTGACTTTC. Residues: CASNKRGHSAGANVLTF.

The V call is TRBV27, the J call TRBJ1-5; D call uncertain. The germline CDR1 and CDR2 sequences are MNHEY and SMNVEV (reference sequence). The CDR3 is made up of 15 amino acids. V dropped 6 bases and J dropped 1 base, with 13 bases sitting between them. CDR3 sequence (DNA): TGTGCCAGCAGAAAGGCGGGCCCCAGCAATCAGCCCCAGCATTTT. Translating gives CASRKAGPSNQPQHF.

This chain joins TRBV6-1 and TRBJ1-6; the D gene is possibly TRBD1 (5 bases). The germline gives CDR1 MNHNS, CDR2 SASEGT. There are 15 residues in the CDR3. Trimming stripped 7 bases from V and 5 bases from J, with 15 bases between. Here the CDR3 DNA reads TGTGCCAGCAATCTATCGGGACTGGATAATTCACCCCTCCACTTT. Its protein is CASNLSGLDNSPLHF.

The CDR3 loop is CASSLGFGTDTQYF. CDR3 DNA sequence: TGTGCCAGCAGCTTAGGCTTTGGAACAGATACGCAGTATTTT. The chain recombines TRBV11-2 with TRBJ2-3; no firm D call. Germline-derived CDR1 and CDR2 are SGHAT and FQNNGV. The CDR3 covers 14 residues. V lost 1 base to trimming and J lost 3 bases, with 8 bases between them.